This record looks at one TCR beta chain sequence and its context. Trimming removed 9 bases at V and 4 bases at J, with 12 bases between. Germline CDR1 and CDR2: LNHDA and SQIVND (reference sequence). CDR3 length equals 12 residues. This record belongs to a study of blood T cell repertoires in COVID-19. Study details: COVID-19 samples from acute and convalescent phases originated in the United States, Italy and Spain. T cells, B-cell-depleted T cells, or PBMCs provided the cDNA or gDNA that served as material.

Per the original methods: Nucleated cell counts were estimated from reference gene primer amplification. The protocol was immunoSEQ multiplex PCR, while the TCRdb copy is restricted to in-frame clones and leaves out a portion. V and J calls and clone size come straight from that table; D and trimming were deduced from the DNA. The sample shows over 150,000 clones, 76% of them seen only once. This receptor was taken from an elderly woman with acute or convalescent COVID-19. The sequenced sample was peripheral blood. V and J are TRBV19 and TRBJ1-2, with D uncertain. CDR3 nucleotides: TGTGCCAGCAACAGACACGGCTATGGCTACACCTTC. The encoded protein is CASNRHGYGYTF.